This T cell receptor beta chain was observed in a study of metastatic and nonmetastatic thyroid tumors (dated by TCRdb to the early 2020s). Background for the entire study: For patients with malignant and with benign thyroid disease, the researchers compared repertoires between peripheral blood samples and tumor or nodule tissue samples.

Deletion took 5 bases off V and 5 bases off J, with a span of 14 bases between the germline ends. Per the germline V gene, KGHSH is the CDR1 and LQKENI is the CDR2. The CDR3 numbers 14 residues from cysteine through phenylalanine. Solely the CDR3 DNA is kept, with 42 bases framed from the first base. About this clone: This receptor's antigen is unknown. There are no base qualities to consult, and no much larger clone falls within one base.

The library was built by means of PCR. Sequenced on an Illumina HiSeq 4000. High-throughput sequencing was used to profile the TCR beta-chain CDR3 region of each patient. In the original analysis: The researchers built a classifier to tell apart papillary thyroid cancer patients with distant metastasis, based on CDR3 differences among clinicopathological groups. The Shannon index was used to measure repertoire diversity, and the Morisita-Horn index was used to measure how similar tumor and blood repertoires were. TCRdb itself trimmed the public reads at Q25 with fastp, ran MiXCR and retained productive beta chains. The V and J calls were determined by TCRdb, not by the authors. Present in this sample are roughly 61,000 clones, more than 3.5% of which were seen just once. The ten biggest clones cover more than 20% of the sample. What the research found in general, with its limitations: In both blood and tumor samples, malignant tumors were reported to have significantly higher TCR beta diversity than benign nodules.

No treatment had been received by any patient before thyroid surgery. Using T-cell receptor beta sequencing, the study looked back at clinical samples from patients collected from about 2011 to 2018. Sequencing was done on a sample of blood. In this chain, TRBV18 is recombined with TRBJ2-3, and possibly TRBD1, on 6 matching bases. The TCR was taken from a female donor with papillary thyroid cancer or a benign thyroid nodule (not recorded which). Some clones in this sample may be carry-over from other donors' samples. The sequenced DNA: TGTGCCAGCTCAAGACAGGTTTCCCAAGATACGCAGTATTTT. This yields the protein CASSRQVSQDTQYF.